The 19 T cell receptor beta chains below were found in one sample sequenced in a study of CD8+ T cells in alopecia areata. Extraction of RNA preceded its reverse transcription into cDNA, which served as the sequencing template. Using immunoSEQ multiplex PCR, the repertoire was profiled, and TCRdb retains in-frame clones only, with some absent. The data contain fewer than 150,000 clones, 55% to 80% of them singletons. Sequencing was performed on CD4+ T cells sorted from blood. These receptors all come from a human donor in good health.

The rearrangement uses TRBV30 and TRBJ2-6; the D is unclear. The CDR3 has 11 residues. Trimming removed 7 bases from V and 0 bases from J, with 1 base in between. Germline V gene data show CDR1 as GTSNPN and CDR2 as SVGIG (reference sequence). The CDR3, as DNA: TGTGCCTTCTCTGGGGCCAACGTCCTGACTTTC. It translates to CAFSGANVLTF.

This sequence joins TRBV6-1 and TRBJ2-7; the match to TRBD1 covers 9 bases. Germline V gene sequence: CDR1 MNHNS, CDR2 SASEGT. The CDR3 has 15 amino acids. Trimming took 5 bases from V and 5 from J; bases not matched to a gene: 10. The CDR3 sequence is CASSSRGTGPNEQYF. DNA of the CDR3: TGTGCCAGCAGTTCCAGAGGGACAGGGCCCAACGAGCAGTACTTC.

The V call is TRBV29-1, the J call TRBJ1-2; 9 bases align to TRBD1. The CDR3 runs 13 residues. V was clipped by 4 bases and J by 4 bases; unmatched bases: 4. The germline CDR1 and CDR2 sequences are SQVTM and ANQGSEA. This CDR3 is CSVGQGGVYGYTF. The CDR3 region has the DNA TGCAGCGTTGGACAGGGGGGAGTCTATGGCTACACCTTC.

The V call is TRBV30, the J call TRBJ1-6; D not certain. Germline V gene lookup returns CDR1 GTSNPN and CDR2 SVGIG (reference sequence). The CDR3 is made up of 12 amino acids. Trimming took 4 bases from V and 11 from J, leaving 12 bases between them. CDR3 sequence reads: CAWNEGTPPLHF. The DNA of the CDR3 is TGTGCCTGGAACGAGGGTACGCCACCCCTCCACTTT.

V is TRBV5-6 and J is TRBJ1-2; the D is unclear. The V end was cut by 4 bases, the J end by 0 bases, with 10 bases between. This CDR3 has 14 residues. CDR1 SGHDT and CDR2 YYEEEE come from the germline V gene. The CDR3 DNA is TGTGCCAGCAGCCCTCCCACGGCTAACTATGGCTACACCTTC. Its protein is CASSPPTANYGYTF.

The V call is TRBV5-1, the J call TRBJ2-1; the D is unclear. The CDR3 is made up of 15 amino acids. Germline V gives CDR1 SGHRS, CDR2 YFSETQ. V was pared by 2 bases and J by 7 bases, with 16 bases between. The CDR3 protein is CASSLPSSPENEQFF. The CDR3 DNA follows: TGCGCCAGCAGCTTACCCTCTAGTCCTGAGAATGAGCAGTTCTTC.

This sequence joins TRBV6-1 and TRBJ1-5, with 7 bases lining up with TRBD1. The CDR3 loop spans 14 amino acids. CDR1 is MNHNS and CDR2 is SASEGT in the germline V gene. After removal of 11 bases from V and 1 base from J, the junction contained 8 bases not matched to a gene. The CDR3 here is CASTGQWSNQPQHF. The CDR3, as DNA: TGTGCCTCGACGGGACAGTGGAGCAATCAGCCCCAGCATTTT.

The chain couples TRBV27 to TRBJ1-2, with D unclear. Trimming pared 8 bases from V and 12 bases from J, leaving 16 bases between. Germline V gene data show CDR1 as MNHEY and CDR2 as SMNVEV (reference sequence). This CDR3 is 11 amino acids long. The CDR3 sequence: CASGPGRENTF. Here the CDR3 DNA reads TGTGCCAGCGGCCCGGGAAGGGAAAACACCTTC.

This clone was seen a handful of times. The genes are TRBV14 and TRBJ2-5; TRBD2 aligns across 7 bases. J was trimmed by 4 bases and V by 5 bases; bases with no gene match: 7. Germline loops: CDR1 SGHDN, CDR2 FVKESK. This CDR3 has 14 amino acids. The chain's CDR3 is CASSGASGPETQYF. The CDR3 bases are TGTGCCAGCAGCGGGGCTAGCGGACCAGAGACCCAGTACTTC.

CDR3 coding DNA: TGCAGCGTTGAATCGTCTGGGGCGCTCGACACCGGGGAGCTGTTTTTT. Protein sequence: CSVESSGALDTGELFF. The rearrangement joins TRBV29-1 to TRBJ2-2; D is perhaps TRBD1 (5 bases). Trimming shortened V by 2 bases and J by 3 bases, and 16 bases separated the two germline ends. This CDR3 is 16 amino acids long. The germline gives CDR1 SQVTM, CDR2 ANQGSEA.

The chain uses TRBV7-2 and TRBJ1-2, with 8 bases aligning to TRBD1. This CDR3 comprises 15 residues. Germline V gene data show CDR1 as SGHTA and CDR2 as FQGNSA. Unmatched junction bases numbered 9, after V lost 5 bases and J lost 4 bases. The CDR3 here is CASSAGGQVLYGYTF. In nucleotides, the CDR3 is TGTGCCAGCAGCGCGGGGGGACAGGTTCTCTATGGCTACACCTTC.

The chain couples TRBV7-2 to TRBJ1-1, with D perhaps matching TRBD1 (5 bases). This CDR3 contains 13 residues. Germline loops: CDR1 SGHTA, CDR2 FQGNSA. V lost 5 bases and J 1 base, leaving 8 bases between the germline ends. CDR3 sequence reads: CASSQQGNTEAFF. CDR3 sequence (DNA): TGTGCCAGCAGCCAGCAGGGGAACACTGAAGCTTTCTTT.

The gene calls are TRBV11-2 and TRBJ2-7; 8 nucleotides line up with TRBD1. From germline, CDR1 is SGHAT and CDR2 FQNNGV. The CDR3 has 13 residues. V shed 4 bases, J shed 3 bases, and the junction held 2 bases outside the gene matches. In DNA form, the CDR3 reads TGTGCCAGCAGCTCGGGACAGGTCTACGAGCAGTACTTC. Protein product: CASSSGQVYEQYF.

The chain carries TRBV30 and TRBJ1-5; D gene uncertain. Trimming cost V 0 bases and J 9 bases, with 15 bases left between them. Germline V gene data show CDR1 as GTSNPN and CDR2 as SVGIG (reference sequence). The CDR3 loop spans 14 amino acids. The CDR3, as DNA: TGTGCCTGGAGTGTATCGGGCTTTGTAGGGCCCCAGCATTTT. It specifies CAWSVSGFVGPQHF.

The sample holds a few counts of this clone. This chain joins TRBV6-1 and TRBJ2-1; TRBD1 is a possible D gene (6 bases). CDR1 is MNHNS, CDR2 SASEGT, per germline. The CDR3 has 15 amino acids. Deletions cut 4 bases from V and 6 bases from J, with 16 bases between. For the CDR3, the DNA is TGTGCCAGCAGTGCCCGGACAGTTGCACCCAATGAGCAGTTCTTC. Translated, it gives CASSARTVAPNEQFF.

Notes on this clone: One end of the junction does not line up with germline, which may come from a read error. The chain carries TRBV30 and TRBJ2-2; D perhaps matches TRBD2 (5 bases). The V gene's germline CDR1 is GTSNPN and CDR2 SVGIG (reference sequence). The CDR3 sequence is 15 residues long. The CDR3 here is CAWSVRVQNTGELCF. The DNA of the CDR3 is TGTGCCTGGAGTGTACGCGTCCAGAACACCGGGGAGCTGTGTTTT. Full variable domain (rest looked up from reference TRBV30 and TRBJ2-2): SQTIHQWPATLVQPVGSPLSLECTVEGTSNPNLYWYRQAAGRGLQLLFYSVGIGQISSEVPQNLSASRPQDRQFILSSKKLLLSDSGFYLCAWSVRVQNTGELCFGEGSRLTVL.

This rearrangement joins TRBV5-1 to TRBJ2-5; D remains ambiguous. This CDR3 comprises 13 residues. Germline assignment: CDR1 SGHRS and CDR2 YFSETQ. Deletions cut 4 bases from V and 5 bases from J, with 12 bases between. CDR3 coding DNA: TGCGCCAGCAGCCCGGGCCCCCAGGAGACCCAGTACTTC. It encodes CASSPGPQETQYF. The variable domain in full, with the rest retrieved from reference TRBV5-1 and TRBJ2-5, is KAGVTQTPRYLIKTRGQQVTLSCSPISGHRSVSWYQQTPGQGLQFLFEYFSETQRNKGNFPGRFSGRQFSNSRSEMNVSTLELGDSALYLCASSPGPQETQYFGPGTRLLVL.

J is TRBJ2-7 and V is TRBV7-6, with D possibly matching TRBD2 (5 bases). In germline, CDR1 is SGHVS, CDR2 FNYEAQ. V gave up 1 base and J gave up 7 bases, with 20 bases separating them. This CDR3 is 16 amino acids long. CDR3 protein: CASSLGTSGLFREQYF. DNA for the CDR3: TGTGCCAGCAGCTTAGGTACAAGTGGACTTTTTCGGGAGCAGTACTTC.

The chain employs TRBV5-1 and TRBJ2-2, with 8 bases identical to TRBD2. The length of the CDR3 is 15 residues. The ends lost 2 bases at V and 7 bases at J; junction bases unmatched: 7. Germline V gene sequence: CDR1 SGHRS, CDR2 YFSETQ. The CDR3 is CASSFSGGTGGELFF. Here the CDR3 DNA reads TGCGCCAGCAGCTTCAGCGGGGGTACAGGCGGGGAGCTGTTTTTT.